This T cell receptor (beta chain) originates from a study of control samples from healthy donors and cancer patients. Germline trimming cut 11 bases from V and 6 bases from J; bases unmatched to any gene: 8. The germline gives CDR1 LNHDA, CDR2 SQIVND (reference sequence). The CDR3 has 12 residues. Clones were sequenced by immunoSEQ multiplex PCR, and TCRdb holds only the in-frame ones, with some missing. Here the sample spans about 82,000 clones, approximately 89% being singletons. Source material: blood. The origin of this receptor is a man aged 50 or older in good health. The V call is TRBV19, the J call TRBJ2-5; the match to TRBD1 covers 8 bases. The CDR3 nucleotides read TGTGCCTCAAGACAGGGGAGGAAGACCCAGTACTTC. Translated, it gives CASRQGRKTQYF.